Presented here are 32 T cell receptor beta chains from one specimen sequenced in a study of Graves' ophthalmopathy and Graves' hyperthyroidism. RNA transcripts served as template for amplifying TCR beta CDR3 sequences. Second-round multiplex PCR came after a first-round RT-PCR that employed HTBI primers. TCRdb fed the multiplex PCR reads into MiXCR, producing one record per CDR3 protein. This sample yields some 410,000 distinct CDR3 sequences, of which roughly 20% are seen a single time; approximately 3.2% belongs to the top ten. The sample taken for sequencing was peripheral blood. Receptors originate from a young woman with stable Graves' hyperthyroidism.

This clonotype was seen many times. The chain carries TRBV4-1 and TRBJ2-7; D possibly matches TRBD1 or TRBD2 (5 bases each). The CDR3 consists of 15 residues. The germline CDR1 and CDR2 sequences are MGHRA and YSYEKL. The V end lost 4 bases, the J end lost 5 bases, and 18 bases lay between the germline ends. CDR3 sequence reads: CASSPQERGKDEQYF. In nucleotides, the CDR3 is TGCGCCAGCAGCCCTCAGGAGAGGGGCAAAGACGAGCAGTACTTC.

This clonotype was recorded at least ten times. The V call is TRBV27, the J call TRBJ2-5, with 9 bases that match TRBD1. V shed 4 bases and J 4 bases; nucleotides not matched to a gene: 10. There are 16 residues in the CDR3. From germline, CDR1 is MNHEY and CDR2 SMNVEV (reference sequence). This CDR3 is CASSSLDRGGGETQYF. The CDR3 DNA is TGTGCCAGCAGTTCCCTGGACAGGGGAGGAGGAGAGACCCAGTACTTC.

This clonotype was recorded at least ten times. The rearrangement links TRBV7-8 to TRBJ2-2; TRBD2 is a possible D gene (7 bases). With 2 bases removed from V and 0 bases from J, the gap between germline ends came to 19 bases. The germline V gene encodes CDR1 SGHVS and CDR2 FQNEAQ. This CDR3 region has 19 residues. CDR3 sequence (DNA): TGTGCCAGCAGCTTAAGGGGGAGGGGGGCCACGACGAACACCGGGGAGCTGTTTTTT. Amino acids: CASSLRGRGATTNTGELFF.

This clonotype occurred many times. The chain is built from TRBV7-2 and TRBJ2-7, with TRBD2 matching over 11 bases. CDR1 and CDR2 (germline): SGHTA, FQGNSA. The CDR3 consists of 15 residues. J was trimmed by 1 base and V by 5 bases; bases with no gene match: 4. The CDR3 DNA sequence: TGTGCCAGCAGCCCAAGACTAGCGGGGTCCTACGAGCAGTACTTC. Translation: CASSPRLAGSYEQYF.

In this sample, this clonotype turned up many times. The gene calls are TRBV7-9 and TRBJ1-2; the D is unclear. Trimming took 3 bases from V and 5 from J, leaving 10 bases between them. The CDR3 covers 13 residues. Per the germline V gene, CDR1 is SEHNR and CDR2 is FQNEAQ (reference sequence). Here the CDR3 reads CASSLRVGYGYTF. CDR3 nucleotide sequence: TGTGCCAGCAGCTTGAGAGTGGGGTATGGCTACACCTTC.

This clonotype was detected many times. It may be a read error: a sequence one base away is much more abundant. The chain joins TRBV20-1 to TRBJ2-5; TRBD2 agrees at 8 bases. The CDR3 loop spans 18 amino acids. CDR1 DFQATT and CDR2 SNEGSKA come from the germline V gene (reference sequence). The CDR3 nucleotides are TGCAGTGCTGAGGGGGGGCTGATAGCGGGAAGGTACCAAGAGACCAAGTACTTC. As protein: CSAEGGLIAGRYQETKYF.

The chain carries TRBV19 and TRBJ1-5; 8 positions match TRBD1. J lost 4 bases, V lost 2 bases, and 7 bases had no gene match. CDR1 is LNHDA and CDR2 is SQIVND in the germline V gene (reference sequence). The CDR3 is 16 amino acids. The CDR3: CASSIRRGRGNQPQHF. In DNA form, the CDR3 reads TGTGCCAGTAGTATACGCAGGGGGCGCGGGAATCAGCCCCAGCATTTT.

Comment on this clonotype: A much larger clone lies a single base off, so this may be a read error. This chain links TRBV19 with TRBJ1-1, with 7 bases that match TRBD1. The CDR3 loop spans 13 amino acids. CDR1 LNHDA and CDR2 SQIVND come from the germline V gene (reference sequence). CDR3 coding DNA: TGTGGCAGCCGACAGGGTAAACACACTGAAGCTTTCTTT. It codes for CGSRQGKHTEAFF.

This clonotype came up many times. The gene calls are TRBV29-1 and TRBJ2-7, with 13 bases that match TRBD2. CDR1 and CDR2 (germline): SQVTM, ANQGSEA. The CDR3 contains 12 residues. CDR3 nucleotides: TGCAGTGGACTAGCGGGAGTTCAGGAGCAGTACTTC. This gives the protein CSGLAGVQEQYF.

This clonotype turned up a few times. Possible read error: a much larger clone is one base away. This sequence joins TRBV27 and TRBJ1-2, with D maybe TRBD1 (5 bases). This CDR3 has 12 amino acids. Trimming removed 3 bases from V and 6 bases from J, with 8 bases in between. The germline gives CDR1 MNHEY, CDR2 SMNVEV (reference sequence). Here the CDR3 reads CASSFDSHGYTF. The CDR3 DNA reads TGTGCCAGCAGTTTCGACAGCCATGGCTACACCTTC.

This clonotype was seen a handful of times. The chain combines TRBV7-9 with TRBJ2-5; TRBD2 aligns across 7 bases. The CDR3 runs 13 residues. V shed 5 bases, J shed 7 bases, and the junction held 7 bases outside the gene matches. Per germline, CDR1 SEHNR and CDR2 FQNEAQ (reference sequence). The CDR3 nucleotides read TGTGCCAGCAGCCGTGGACTAGACGGGACCCAGTACTTC. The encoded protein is CASSRGLDGTQYF. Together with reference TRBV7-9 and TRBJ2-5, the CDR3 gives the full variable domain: DTGVSQNPRHKITKRGQNVTFRCDPISEHNRLYWYRQTLGQGPEFLTYFQNEAQLEKSRLLSDRFSAERPKGSFSTLEIQRTEQGDSAMYLCASSRGLDGTQYFGPGTRLLVL.

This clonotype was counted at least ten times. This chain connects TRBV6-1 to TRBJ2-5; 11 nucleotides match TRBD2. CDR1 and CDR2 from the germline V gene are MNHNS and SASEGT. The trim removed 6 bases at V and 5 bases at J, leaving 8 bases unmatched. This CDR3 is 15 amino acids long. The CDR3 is CASRVSGRAGETQYF. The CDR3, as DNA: TGTGCCAGCAGGGTTAGCGGGAGGGCTGGCGAGACCCAGTACTTC.

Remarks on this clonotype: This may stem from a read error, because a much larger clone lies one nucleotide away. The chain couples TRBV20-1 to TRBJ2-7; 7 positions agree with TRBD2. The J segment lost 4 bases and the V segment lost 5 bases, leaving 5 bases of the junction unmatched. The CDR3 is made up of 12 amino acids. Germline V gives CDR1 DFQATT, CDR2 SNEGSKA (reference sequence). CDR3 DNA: TGCAGTGCTGAGCGGGATATGTACGAGCAGTACGTC. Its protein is CSAERDMYEQYV.

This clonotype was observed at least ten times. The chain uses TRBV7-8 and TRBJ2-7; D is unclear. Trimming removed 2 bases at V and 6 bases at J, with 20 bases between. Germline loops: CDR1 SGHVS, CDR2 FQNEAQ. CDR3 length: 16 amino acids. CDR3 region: CASSLSLTRWVFEQYF. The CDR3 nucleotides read TGTGCCAGCAGCTTATCTTTAACCAGATGGGTTTTCGAGCAGTACTTC.

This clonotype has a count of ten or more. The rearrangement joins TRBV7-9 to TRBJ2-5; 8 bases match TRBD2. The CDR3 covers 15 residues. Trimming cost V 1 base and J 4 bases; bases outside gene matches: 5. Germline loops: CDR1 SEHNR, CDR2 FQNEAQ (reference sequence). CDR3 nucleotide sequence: TGTGCCAGCAGCTTAGTAGCCCTAGCGGGAGAGACCCAGTACTTC. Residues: CASSLVALAGETQYF.

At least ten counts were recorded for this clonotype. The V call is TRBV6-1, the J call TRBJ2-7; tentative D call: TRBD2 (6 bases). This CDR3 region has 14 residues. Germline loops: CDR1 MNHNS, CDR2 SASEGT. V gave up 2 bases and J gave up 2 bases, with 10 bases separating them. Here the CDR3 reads CASSEPRLAYEQYF. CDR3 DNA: TGTGCCAGCAGTGAACCGAGACTAGCCTACGAGCAGTACTTC.

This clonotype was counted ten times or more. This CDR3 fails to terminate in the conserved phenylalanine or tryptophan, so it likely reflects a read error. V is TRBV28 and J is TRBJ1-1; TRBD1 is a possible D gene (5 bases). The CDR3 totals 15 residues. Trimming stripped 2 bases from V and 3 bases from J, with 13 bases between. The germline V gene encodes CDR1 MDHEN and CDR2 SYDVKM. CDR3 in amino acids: CASSLTVDRYTEAFL. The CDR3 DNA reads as TGTGCCAGCAGTTTAACCGTAGACAGATACACTGAAGCTTTCCTT.

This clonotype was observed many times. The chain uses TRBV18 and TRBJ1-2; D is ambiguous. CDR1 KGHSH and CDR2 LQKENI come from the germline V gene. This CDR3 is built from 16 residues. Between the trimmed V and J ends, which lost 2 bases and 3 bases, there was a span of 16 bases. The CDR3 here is CASSPKVAGIDYGYTF. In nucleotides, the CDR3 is TGTGCCAGCTCACCAAAGGTTGCGGGCATCGACTATGGCTACACCTTC.

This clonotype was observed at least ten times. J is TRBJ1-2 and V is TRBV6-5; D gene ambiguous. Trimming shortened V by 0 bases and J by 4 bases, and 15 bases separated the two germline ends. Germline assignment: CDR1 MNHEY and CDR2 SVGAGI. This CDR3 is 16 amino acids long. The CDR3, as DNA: TGTGCCAGCAGTTACTCGAGTCGGCCAGCCATCTATGGCTACACCTTC. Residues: CASSYSSRPAIYGYTF.

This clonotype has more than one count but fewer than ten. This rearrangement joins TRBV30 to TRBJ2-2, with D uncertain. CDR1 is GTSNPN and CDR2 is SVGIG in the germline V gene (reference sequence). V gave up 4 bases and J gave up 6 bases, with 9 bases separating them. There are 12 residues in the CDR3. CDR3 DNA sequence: TGTGCCTGGAATCCGTGGTCCGGGGAGCTGTTTTTT. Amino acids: CAWNPWSGELFF.

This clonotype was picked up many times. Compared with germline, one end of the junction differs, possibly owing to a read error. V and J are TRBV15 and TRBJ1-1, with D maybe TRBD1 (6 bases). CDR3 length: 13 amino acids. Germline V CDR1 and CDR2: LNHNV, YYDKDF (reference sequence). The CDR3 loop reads CAISRGVETEAFF. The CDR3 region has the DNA TGTGCCATCAGCAGGGGAGTTGAGACTGAAGCTTTCTTT.

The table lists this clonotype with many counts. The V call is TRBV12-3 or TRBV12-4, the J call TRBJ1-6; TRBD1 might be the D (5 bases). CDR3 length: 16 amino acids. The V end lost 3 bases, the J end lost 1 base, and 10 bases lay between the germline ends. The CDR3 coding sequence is TGTGCCAGCAGTTTTGCGGGGGTGTCCTATAATTCACCCCTCCACTTT. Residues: CASSFAGVSYNSPLHF.

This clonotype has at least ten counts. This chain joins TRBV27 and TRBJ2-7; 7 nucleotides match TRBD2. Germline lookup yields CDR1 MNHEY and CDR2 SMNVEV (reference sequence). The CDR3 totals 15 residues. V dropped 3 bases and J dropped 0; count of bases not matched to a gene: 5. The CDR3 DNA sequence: TGTGCCAGCAGTTTGAACGGGAGGAACTCCTACGAGCAGTACTTC. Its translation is CASSLNGRNSYEQYF.

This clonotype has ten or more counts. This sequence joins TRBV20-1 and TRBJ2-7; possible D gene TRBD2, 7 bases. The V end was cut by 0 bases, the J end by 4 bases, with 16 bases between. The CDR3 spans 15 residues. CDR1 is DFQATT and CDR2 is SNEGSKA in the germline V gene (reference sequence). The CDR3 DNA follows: TGCAGTGCTAGAGATCTAGGGGGTAGCGGGTACGAGCAGTACTTC. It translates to CSARDLGGSGYEQYF.

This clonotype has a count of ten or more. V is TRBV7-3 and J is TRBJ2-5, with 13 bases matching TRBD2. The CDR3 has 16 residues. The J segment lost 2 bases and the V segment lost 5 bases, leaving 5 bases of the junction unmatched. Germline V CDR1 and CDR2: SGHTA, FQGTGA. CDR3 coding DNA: TGTGCCAGCAGCCGAGAGGGACTAGCGGGACAAGAGACCCAGTACTTC. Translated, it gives CASSREGLAGQETQYF.

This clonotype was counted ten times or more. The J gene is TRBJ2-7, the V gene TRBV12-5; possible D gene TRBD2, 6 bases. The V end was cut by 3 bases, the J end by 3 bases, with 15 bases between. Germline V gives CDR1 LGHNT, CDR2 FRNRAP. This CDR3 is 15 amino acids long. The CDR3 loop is CASGFVLAPDYEQYF. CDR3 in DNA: TGTGCTAGTGGTTTCGTTCTAGCGCCCGACTACGAGCAGTACTTC.

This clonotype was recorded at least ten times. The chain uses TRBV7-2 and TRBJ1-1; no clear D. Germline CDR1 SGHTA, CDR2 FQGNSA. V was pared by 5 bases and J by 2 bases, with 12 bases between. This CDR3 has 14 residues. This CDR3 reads CASSRTALNTEAFF. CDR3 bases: TGTGCCAGCAGCCGCACAGCGCTAAACACTGAAGCTTTCTTT. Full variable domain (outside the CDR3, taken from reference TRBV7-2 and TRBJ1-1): GAGVSQSPSNKVTEKGKDVELRCDPISGHTALYWYRQSLGQGLEFLIYFQGNSAPDKSGLPSDRFSAERTGGSVSTLTIQRTQQEDSAVYLCASSRTALNTEAFFGQGTRLTVV.

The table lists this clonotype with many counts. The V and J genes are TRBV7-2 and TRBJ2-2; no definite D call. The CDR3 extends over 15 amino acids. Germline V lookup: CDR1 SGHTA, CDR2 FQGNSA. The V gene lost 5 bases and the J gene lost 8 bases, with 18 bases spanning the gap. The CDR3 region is CASSLRQAPRGELFF. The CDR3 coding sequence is TGTGCCAGCAGCCTCCGTCAGGCGCCCAGGGGGGAGCTGTTTTTT. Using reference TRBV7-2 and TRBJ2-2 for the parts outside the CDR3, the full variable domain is GAGVSQSPSNKVTEKGKDVELRCDPISGHTALYWYRQSLGQGLEFLIYFQGNSAPDKSGLPSDRFSAERTGGSVSTLTIQRTQQEDSAVYLCASSLRQAPRGELFFGEGSRLTVL.

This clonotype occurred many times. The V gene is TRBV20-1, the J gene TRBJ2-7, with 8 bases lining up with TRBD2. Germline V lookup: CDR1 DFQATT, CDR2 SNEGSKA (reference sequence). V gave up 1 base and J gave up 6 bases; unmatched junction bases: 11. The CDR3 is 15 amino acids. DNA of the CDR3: TGCAGTGCTAGAGTGGGACTAGTCCGGGGTCGCGAGCAGTACTTC. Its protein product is CSARVGLVRGREQYF.

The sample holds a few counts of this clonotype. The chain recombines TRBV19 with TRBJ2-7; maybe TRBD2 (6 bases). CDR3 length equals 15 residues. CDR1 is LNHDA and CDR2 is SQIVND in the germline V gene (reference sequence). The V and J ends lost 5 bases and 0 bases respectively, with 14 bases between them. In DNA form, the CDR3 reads TGTGCCAGTAGTCCCCGCCGGGGGAACTCCTACGAGCAGTACTTC. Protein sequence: CASSPRRGNSYEQYF.

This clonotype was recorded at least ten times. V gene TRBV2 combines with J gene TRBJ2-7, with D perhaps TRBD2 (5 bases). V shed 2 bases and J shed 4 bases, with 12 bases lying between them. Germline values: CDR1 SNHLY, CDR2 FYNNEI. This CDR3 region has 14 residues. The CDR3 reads CASSEPDYLYEQYF. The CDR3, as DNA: TGTGCCAGCAGTGAACCTGACTATTTGTACGAGCAGTACTTC.

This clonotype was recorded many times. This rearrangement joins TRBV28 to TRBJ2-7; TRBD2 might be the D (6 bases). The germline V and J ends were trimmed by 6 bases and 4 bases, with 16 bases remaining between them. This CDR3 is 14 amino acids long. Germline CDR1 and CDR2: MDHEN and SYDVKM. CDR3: CASRPTGVYYEQYF. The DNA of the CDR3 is TGTGCCAGCAGACCGACGGGGGTCTATTACGAGCAGTACTTC.